This T cell receptor (beta chain) was recovered during a study of T cells in Graves' hyperthyroidism and ophthalmopathy. This clonotype was recorded at least ten times. There were TCR beta CDR3 regions amplified from RNA transcripts. First-round RT-PCR with HTBI primers amplified the TCR CDR3 region. TCRdb used MiXCR to reprocess the multiplex PCR reads, holding one entry per CDR3 protein. In the table there are fewer than 800,000 distinct CDR3 sequences, roughly 15% of which are singletons. Between the trimmed V and J ends, which lost 7 bases and 3 bases, there was a span of 16 bases. In germline, CDR1 is SEHNR, CDR2 FQNEAQ (reference sequence). CDR3 length equals 15 residues. Stable hyperthyroidism: no ophthalmopathy progression over 18 months of follow-up. This sample holds PBMCs from around 9.9 ml fresh peripheral blood.

The sequenced sample consisted of blood. This sequence was found in a man younger than 30 with Graves' hyperthyroidism. The chain employs TRBV7-9 and TRBJ2-1; the D is unclear. The CDR3 loop is CASTTLVLSYNEQFF. In nucleotides, the CDR3 is TGTGCCAGCACGACTTTGGTGCTCAGCTACAATGAGCAGTTCTTC.